At least ten counts were recorded for the clone carrying this T cell receptor (beta chain). Antigen specificity is unknown. This sample was included in a study of response to subunit inactivated influenza vaccine. Each CDR3 protein gets one entry after TCRdb re-called the RT-PCR reads with MiXCR. The sample lists approximately 490,000 distinct CDR3 sequences, roughly 7.9% occurring once. Study-level points and caveats: Researchers suggested that each seasonal influenza vaccination recruits few new T cells.

The sequence came from a man between 45 and 75 years old who received an inactivated influenza vaccine. The sample in question was PBMCs from blood, obtained roughly 24 months after vaccination.

CDR3 sequence: CSAIRGGRADTQYF. CDR3 bases: TGCAGTGCTATAAGGGGGGGTCGGGCAGATACGCAGTATTTT. The chain combines TRBV20-1 with TRBJ2-3; weak D call: TRBD2 (7 bases). Looked up from germline, CDR1 is DFQATT and CDR2 is SNEGSKA (reference sequence). V was pared by 4 bases and J by 4 bases, with 15 bases between. The CDR3 covers 14 residues.